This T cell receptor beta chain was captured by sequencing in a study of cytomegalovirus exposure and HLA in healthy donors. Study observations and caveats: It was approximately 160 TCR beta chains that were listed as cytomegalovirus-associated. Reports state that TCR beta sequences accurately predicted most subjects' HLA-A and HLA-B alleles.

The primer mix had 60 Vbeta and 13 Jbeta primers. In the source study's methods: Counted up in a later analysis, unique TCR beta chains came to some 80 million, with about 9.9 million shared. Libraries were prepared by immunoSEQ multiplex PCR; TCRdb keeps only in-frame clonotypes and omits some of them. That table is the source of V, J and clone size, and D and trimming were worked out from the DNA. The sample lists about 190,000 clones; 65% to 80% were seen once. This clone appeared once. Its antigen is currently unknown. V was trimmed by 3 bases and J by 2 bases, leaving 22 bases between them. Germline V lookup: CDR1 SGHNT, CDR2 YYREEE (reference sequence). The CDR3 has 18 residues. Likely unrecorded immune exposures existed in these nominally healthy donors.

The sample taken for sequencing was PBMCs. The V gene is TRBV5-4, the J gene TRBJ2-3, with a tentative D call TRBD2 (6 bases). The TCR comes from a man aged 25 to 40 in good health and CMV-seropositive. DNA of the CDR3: TGTGCCAGCAGCTCAGTAGCGGCCTTCTTTTCCGTCACAGATACGCAGTATTTT. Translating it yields CASSSVAAFFSVTDTQYF.